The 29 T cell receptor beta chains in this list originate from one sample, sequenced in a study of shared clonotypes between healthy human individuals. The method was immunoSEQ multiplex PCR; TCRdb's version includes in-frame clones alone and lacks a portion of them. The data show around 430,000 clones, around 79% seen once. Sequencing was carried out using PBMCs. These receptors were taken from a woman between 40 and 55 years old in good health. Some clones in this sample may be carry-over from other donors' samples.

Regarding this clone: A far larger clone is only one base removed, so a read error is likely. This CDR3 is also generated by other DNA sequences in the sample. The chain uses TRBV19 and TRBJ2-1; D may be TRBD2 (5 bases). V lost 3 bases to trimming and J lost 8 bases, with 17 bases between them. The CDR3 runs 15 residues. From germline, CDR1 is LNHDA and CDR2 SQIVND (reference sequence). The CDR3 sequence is CASSIPSGSRYEQFF. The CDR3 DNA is TGTGCCAGTAGTATTCCTAGTGGGAGTAGGTATGAGCAGTTCTTC.

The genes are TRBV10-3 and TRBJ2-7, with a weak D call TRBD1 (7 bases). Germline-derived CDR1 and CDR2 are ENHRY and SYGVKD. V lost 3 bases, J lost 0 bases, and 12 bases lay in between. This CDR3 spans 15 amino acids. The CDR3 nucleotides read TGTGCCATCAGTGACCCAGGGGGAGGCTCCTACGAGCAGTACTTC. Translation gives CAISDPGGGSYEQYF.

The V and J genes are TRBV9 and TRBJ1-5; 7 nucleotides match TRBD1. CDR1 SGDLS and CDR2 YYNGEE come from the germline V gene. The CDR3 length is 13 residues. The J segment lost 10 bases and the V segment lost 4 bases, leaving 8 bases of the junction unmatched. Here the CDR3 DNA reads TGTGCCAGCAGCCTGAGTCGGACAGGCCCCCAGCATTTT. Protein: CASSLSRTGPQHF.

CDR3 bases: TGCGCCAGCAGTCAACCCGAGGAGGGAGGAGATACGCAGTATTTT. Protein: CASSQPEEGGDTQYF. The chain has TRBV23-1 and TRBJ2-3; possible D gene TRBD2, 6 bases. TRBV23-1 is filed as an ORF, its function uncertain. The CDR3 has 15 residues. Trimming left V 2 bases short and J 5 bases short, with 14 bases between.

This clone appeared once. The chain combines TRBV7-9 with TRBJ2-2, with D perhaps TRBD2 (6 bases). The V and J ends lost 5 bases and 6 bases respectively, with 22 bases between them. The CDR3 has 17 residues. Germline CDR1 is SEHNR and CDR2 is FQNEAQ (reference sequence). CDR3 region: CASSAPAGYLGAGELFF. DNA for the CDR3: TGTGCCAGCAGCGCCCCGGCGGGGTATCTTGGGGCCGGGGAGCTGTTTTTT. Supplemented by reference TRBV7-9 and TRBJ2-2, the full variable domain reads DTGVSQNPRHKITKRGQNVTFRCDPISEHNRLYWYRQTLGQGPEFLTYFQNEAQLEKSRLLSDRFSAERPKGSFSTLEIQRTEQGDSAMYLCASSAPAGYLGAGELFFGEGSRLTVL.

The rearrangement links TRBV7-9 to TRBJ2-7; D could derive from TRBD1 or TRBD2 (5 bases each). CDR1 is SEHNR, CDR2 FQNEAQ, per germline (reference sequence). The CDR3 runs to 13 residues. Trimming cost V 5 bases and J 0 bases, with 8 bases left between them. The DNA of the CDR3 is TGTGCCAGCAGCCGGGACGTCTCCTACGAGCAGTACTTC. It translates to CASSRDVSYEQYF.

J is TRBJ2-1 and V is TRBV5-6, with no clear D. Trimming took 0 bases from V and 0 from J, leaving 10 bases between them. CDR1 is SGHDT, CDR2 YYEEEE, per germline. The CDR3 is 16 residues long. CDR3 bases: TGTGCCAGCAGCTTGGTGGTCCTGAGCTCCTACAATGAGCAGTTCTTC. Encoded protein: CASSLVVLSSYNEQFF.

CDR3 sequence: CASSPAGATGGRTDTQYF. In nucleotides, the CDR3 is TGCGCCAGCAGCCCCGCCGGCGCTACTGGCGGGAGAACAGATACGCAGTATTTT. V gene TRBV5-1 combines with J gene TRBJ2-3, with 7 bases identical to TRBD2. J lost 3 bases, V lost 4 bases, and 17 bases had no gene match. Germline lookup yields CDR1 SGHRS and CDR2 YFSETQ. The length of the CDR3 is 18 residues.

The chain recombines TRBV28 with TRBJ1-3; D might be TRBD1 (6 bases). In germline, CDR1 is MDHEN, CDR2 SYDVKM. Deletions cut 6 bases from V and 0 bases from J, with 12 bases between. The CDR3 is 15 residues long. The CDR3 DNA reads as TGTGCCAGCAGCTTAAACAGGGTCTCTGGAAACACCATATATTTT. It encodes CASSLNRVSGNTIYF.

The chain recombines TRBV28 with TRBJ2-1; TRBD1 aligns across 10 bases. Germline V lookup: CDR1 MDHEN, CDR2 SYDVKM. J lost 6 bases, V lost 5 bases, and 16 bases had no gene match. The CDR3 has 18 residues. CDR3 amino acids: CASSNLYPGQGSGNEQFF. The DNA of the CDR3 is TGTGCCAGCAGTAACTTGTATCCGGGACAGGGGTCTGGCAATGAGCAGTTCTTC. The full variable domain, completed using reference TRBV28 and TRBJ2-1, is DVKVTQSSRYLVKRTGEKVFLECVQDMDHENMFWYRQDPGLGLRLIYFSYDVKMKEKGDIPEGYSVSREKKERFSLILESASTNQTSMYLCASSNLYPGQGSGNEQFFGPGTRLTVL.

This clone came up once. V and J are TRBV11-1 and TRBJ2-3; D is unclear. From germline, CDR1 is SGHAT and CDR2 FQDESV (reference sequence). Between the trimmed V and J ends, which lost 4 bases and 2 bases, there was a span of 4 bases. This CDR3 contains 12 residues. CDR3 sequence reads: CASSSDTDTQYF. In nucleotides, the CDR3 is TGTGCCAGCAGCTCAGACACAGATACGCAGTATTTT.

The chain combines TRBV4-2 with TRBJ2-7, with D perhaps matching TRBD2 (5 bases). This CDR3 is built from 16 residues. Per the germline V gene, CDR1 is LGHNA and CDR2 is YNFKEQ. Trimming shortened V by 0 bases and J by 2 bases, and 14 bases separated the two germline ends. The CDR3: CASSQEAAEKPYEQYF. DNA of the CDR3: TGTGCCAGCAGCCAAGAGGCAGCGGAGAAACCCTACGAGCAGTACTTC.

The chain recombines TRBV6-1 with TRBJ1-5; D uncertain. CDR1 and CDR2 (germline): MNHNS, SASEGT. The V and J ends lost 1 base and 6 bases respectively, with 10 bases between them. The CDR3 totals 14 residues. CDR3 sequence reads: CASSEVGVAQPQHF. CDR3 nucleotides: TGTGCCAGCAGTGAAGTCGGGGTGGCTCAGCCCCAGCATTTT.

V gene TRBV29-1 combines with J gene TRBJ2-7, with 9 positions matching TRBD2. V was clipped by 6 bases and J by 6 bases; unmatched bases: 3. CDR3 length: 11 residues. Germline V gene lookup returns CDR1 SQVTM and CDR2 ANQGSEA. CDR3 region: CSVRTSVEQYF. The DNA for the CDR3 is TGCAGCGTCCGGACTAGCGTCGAGCAGTACTTC.

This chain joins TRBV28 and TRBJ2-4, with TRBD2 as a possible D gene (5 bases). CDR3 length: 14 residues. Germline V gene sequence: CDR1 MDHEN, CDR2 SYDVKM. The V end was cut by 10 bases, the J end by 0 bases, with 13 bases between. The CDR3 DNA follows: TGTGCCACCCGAGGGCAGTTAGCCAAAAACATTCAGTACTTC. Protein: CATRGQLAKNIQYF.

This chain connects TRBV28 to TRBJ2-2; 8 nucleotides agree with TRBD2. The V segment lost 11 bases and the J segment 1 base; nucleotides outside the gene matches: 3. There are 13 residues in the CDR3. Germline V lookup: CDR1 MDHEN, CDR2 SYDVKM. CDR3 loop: CAVAGWNTGELFF. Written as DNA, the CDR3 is TGTGCCGTAGCGGGATGGAACACCGGGGAGCTGTTTTTT.

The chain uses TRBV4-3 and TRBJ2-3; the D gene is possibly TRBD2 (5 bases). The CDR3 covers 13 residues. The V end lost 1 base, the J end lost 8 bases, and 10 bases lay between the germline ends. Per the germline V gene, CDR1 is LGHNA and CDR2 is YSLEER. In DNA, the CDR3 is TGCGCCAGCAGCCAAGGGTCTAGCAGTACGCAGTATTTT. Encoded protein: CASSQGSSSTQYF.

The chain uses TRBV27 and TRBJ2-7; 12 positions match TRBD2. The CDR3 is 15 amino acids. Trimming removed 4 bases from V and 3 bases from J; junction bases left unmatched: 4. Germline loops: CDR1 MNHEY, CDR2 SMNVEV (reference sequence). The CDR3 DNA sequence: TGTGCCAGCAGTTCCCTGACTAGCGGGGGCTACGAGCAGTACTTC. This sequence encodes CASSSLTSGGYEQYF.

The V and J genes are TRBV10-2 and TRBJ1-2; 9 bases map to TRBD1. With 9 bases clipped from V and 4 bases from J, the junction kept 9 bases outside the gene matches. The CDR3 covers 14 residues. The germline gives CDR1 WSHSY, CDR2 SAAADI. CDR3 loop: CASIETGGIYGYTF. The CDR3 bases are TGCGCCAGTATCGAGACAGGGGGAATCTATGGCTACACCTTC.

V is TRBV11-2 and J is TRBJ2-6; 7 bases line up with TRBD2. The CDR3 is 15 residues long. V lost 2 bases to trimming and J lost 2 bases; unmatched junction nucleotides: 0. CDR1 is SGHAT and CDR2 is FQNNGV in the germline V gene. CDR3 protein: CASSLRGAGANVLTF. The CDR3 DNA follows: TGTGCCAGCAGCTTACGGGGGGCTGGGGCCAACGTCCTGACTTTC.

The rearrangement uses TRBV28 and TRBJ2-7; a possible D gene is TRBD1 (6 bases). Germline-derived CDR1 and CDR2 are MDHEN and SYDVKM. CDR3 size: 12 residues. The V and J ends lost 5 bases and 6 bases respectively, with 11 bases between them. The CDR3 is CASSQQGPEQYF. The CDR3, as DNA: TGTGCCAGCAGTCAACAGGGCCCCGAGCAGTACTTC.

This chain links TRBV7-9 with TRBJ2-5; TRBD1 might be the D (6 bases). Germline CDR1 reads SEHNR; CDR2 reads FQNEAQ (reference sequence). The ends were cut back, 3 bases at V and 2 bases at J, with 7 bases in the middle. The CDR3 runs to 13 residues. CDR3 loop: CASSFGQQETQYF. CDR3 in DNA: TGTGCCAGCAGCTTTGGACAGCAAGAGACCCAGTACTTC.

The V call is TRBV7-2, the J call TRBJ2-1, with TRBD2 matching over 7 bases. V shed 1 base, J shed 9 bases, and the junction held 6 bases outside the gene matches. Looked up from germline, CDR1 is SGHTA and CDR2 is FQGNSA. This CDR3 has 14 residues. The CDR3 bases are TGTGCCAGCAGCTTAGAGGGACTATGGGGTGAGCAGTTCTTC. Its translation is CASSLEGLWGEQFF.

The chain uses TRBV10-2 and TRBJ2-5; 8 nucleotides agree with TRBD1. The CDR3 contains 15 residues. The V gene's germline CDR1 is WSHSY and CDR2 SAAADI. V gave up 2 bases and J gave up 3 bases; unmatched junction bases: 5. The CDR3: CASSEPGTGKETQYF. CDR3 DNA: TGCGCCAGCAGTGAGCCCGGGACAGGCAAAGAGACCCAGTACTTC.

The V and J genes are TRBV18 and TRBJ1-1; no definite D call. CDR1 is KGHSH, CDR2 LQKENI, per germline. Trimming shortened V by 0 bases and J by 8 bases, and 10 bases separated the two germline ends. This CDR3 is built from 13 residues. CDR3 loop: CASSPPVQDEAFF. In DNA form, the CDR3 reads TGTGCCAGCTCACCACCGGTGCAGGACGAAGCTTTCTTT.

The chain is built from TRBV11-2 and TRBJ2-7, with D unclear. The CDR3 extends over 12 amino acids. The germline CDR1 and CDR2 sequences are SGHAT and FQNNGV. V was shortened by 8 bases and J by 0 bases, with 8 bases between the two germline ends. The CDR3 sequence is CASGRFSYEQYF. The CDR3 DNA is TGTGCCAGCGGGCGGTTCTCCTACGAGCAGTACTTC.

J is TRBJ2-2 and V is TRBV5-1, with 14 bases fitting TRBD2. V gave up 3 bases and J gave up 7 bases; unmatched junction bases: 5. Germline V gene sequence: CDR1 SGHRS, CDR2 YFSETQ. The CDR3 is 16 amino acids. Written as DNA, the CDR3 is TGCGCCAGCAGCTCCGGGACTAGCGGGAGTGACGGGGAGCTGTTTTTT. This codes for CASSSGTSGSDGELFF. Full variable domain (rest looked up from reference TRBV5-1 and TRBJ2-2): KAGVTQTPRYLIKTRGQQVTLSCSPISGHRSVSWYQQTPGQGLQFLFEYFSETQRNKGNFPGRFSGRQFSNSRSEMNVSTLELGDSALYLCASSSGTSGSDGELFFGEGSRLTVL.

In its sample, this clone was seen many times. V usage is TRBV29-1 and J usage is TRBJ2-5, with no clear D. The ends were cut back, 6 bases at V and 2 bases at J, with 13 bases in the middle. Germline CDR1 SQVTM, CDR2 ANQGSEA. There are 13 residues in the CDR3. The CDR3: CSVERLAQETQYF. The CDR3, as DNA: TGCAGCGTGGAGAGACTCGCTCAAGAGACCCAGTACTTC.

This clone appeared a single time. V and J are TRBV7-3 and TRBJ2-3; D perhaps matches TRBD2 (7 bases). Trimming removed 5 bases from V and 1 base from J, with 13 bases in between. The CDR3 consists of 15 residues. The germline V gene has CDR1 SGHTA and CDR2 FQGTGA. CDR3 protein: CASSLRGGGTDTQYF. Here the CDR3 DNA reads TGTGCCAGCAGCCTAAGAGGGGGGGGCACAGATACGCAGTATTTT.